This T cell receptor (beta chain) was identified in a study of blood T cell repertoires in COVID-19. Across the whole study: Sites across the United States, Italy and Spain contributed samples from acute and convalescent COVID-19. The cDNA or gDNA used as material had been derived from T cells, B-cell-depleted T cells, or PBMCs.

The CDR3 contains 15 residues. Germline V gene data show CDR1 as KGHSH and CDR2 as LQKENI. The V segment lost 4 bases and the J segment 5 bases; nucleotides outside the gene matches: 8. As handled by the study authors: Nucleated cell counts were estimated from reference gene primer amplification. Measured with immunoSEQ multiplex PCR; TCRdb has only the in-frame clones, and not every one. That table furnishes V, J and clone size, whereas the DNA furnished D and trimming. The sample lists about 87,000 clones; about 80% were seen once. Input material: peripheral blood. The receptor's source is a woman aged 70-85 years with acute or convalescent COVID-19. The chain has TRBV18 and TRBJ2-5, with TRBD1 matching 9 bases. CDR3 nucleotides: TGTGCCAGCTCACGGACACGTGGACAGGGGGAGACCCAGTACTTC. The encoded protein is CASSRTRGQGETQYF.